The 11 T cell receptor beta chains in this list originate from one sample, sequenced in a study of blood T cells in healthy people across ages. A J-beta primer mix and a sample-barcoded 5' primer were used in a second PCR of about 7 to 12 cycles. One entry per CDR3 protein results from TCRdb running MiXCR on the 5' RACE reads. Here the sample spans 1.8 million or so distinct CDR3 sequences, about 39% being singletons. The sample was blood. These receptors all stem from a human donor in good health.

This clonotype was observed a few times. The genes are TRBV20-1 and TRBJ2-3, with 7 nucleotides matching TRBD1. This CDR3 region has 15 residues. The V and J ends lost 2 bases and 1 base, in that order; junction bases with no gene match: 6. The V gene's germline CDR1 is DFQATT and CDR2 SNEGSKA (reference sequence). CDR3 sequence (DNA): TGCAGTGCTAGATCAACGACAGGGCGCACAGATACGCAGTATTTT. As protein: CSARSTTGRTDTQYF.

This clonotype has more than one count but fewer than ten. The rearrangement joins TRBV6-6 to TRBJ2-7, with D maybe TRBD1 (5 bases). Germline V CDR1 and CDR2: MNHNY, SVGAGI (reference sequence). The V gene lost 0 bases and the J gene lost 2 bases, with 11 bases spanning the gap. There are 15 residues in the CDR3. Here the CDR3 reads CASSYSRDRAYEQYF. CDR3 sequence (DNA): TGTGCCAGCAGTTACTCTCGCGACAGAGCCTACGAGCAGTACTTC.

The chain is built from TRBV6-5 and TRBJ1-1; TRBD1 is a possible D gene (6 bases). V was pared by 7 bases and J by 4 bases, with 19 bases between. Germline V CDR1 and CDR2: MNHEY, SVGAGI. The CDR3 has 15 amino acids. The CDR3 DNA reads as TGTGCCAGCACCGAAAAGTGGGTCAGGGGCACTGAAGCTTTCTTT. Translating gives CASTEKWVRGTEAFF.

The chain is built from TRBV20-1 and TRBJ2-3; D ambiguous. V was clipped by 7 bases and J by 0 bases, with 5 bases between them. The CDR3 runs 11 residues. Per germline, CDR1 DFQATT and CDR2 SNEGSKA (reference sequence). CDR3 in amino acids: CSGHSTDTQYF. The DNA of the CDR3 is TGCAGTGGCCACAGCACAGATACGCAGTATTTT.

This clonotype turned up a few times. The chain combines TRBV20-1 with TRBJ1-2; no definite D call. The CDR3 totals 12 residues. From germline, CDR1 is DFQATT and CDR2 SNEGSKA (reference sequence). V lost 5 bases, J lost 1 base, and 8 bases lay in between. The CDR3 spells CSAERINYGYTF. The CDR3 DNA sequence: TGCAGTGCTGAACGGATTAACTATGGCTACACCTTC.

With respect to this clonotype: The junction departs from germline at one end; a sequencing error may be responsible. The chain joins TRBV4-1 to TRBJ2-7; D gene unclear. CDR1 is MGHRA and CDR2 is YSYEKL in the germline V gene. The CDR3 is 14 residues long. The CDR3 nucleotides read TGCGCCGGCAGCCTCCTAAGGGACTCCTACGAGCAGTACTTC. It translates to CAGSLLRDSYEQYF.

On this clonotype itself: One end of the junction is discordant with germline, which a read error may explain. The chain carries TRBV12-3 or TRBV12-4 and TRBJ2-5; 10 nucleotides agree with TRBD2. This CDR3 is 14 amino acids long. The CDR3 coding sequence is TGTGCCAGCGGTTTAGCGGGGGGCTGGGAGACCCAGTACTTC. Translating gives CASGLAGGWETQYF.

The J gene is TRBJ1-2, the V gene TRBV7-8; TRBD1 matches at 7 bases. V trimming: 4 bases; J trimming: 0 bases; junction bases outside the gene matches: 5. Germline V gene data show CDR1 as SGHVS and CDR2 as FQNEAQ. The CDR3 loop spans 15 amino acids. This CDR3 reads CASSSEGATNYGYTF. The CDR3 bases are TGTGCCAGCAGCTCAGAGGGGGCTACTAACTATGGCTACACCTTC.

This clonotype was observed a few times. DNA for the CDR3: TGTGCCAGCAGCCCACCCCTGGGGGACAGAAAGTTCTTC. Translated, it gives CASSPPLGDRKFF. This chain links TRBV7-9 with TRBJ2-1; 7 positions match TRBD1. Germline CDR1 and CDR2: SEHNR and FQNEAQ (reference sequence). V lost 5 bases, J lost 14 bases, and 12 bases stayed unmatched. CDR3 length: 13 residues.

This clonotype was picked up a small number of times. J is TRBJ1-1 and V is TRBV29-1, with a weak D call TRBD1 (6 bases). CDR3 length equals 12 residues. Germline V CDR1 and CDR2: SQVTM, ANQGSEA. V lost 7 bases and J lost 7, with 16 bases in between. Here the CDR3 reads CSGTVTIGEAFF. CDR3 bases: TGCAGCGGGACAGTTACGATTGGTGAAGCTTTCTTT.

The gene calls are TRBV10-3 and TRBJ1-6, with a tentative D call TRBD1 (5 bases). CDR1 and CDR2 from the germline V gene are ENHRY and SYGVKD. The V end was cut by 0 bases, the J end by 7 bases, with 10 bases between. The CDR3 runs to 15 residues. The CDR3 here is CAISESGPGNSPLHF. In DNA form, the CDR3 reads TGTGCCATCAGTGAGTCGGGACCTGGGAATTCACCCCTCCACTTT.